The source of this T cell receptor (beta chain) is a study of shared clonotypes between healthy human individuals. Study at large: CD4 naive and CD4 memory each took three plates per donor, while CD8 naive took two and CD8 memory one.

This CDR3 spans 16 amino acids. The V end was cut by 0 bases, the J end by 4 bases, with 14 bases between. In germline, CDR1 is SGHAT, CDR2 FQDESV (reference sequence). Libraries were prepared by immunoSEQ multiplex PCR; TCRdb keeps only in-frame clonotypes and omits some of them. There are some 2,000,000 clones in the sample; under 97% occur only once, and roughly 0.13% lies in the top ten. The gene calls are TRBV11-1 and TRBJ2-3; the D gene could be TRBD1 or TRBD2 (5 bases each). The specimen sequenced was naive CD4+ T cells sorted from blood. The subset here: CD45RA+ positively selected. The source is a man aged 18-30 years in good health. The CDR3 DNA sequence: TGTGCCAGCAGCTTAGCCCAGGGTACGAGGGCAGATACGCAGTATTTT. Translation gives CASSLAQGTRADTQYF.